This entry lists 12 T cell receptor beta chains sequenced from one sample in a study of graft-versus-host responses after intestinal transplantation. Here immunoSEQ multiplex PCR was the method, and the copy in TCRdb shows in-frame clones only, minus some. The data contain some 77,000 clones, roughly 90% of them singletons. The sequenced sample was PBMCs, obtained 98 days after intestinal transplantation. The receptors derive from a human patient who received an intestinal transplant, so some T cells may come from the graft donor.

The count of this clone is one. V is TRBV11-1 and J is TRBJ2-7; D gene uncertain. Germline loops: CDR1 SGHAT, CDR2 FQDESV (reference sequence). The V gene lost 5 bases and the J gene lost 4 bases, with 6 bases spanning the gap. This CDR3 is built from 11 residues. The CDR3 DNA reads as TGTGCCAGCAGCCCCGGGTACGAGCAGTACTTC. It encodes CASSPGYEQYF.

CDR3 residues: CASSQEGLTNEQFF. CDR3 in DNA: TGTGCCAGCAGCCAAGAGGGACTAACCAATGAGCAGTTCTTC. The chain links TRBV14 to TRBJ2-1; 7 bases fit TRBD2. The CDR3 totals 14 residues. The germline V gene has CDR1 SGHDN and CDR2 FVKESK. V gave up 0 bases and J gave up 6 bases; unmatched junction bases: 2.

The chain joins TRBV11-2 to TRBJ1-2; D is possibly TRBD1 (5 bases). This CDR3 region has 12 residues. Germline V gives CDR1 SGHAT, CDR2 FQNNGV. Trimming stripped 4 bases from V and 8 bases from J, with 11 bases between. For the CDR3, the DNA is TGTGCCAGCAGCTCAGGGACGAGCGGCTACACCTTC. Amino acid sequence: CASSSGTSGYTF.

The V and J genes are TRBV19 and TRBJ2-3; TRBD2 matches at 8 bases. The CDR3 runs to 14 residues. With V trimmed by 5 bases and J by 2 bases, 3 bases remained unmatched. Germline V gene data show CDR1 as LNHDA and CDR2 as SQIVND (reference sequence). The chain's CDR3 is CASSFGLATDTQYF. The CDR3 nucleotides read TGTGCCAGTAGTTTCGGACTAGCCACAGATACGCAGTATTTT.

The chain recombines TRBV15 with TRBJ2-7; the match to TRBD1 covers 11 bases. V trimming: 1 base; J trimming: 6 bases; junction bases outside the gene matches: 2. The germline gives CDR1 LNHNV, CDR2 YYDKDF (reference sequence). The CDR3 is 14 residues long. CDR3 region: CATSRGDRGIEQYF. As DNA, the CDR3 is TGTGCCACCAGCAGAGGGGACAGGGGGATCGAGCAGTACTTC.

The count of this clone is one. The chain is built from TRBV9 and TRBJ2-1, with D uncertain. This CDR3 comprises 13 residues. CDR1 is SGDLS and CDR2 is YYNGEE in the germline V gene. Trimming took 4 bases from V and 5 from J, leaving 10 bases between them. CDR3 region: CASSSRTDNEQFF. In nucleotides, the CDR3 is TGTGCCAGCAGCTCCAGGACCGACAATGAGCAGTTCTTC.

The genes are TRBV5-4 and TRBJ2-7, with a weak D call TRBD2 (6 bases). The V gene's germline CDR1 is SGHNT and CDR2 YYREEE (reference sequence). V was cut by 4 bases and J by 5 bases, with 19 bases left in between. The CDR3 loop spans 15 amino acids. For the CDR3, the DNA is TGTGCCAGCAGCACCAAGGCGGGGACCCTAGACGAGCAGTACTTC. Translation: CASSTKAGTLDEQYF. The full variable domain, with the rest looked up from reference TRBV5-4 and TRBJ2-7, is ETGVTQSPTHLIKTRGQQVTLRCSSQSGHNTVSWYQQALGQGPQFIFQYYREEENGRGNFPPRFSGLQFPNYSSELNVNALELDDSALYLCASSTKAGTLDEQYFGPGTRLTVT.

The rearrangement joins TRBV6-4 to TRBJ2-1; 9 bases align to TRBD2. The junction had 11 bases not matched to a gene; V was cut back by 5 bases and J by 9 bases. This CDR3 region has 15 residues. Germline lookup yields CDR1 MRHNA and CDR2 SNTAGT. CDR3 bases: TGTGCCAGCAGTACTTTTGGGACTAGCCCGTCTGAGCAGTTCTTC. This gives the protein CASSTFGTSPSEQFF.

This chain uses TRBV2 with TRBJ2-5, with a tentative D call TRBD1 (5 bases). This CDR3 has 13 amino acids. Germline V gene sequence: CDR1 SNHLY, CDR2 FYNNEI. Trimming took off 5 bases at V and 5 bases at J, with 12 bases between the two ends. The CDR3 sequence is CASSTPGLETQYF. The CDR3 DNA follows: TGTGCCAGCAGTACCCCAGGGTTGGAGACCCAGTACTTC.

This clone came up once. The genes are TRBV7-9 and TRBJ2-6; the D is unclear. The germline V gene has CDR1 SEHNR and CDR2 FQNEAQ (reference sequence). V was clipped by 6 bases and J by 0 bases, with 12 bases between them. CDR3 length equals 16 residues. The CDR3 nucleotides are TGTGCCAGCAGATCTAAGCCTACCTCTGGGGCCAACGTCCTGACTTTC. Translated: CASRSKPTSGANVLTF. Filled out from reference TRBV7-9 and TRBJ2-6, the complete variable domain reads DTGVSQNPRHKITKRGQNVTFRCDPISEHNRLYWYRQTLGQGPEFLTYFQNEAQLEKSRLLSDRFSAERPKGSFSTLEIQRTEQGDSAMYLCASRSKPTSGANVLTFGAGSRLTVL.

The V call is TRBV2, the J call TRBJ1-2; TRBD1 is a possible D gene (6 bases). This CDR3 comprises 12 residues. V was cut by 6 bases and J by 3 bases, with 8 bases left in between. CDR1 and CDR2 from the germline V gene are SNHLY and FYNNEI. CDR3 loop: CASSAGDYGYTF. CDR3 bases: TGTGCCAGCAGCGCAGGGGACTATGGCTACACCTTC. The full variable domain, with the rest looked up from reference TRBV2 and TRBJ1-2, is EPEVTQTPSHQVTQMGQEVILRCVPISNHLYFYWYRQILGQKVEFLVSFYNNEISEKSEIFDDQFSVERPDGSNFTLKIRSTKLEDSAMYFCASSAGDYGYTFGSGTRLTVV.

The CDR3 nucleotides read TGTGCCAGCGACAGGGTCGGAAACACCATATATTTT. The encoded protein is CASDRVGNTIYF. This chain links TRBV7-9 with TRBJ1-3; 7 nucleotides match TRBD1. Germline loops: CDR1 SEHNR, CDR2 FQNEAQ (reference sequence). The CDR3 is made up of 12 amino acids. V lost 8 bases, J lost 4 bases, and 2 bases stayed unmatched. The whole variable domain, filled in from reference TRBV7-9 and TRBJ1-3, reads DTGVSQNPRHKITKRGQNVTFRCDPISEHNRLYWYRQTLGQGPEFLTYFQNEAQLEKSRLLSDRFSAERPKGSFSTLEIQRTEQGDSAMYLCASDRVGNTIYFGEGSWLTVV.